The subject of this entry is one T cell receptor (beta chain). The CDR3 is made up of 15 amino acids. From germline, CDR1 is SQVTM and CDR2 ANQGSEA. The junction had 12 bases not matched to a gene; V was cut back by 6 bases and J by 3 bases. Generated by immunoSEQ multiplex PCR, the TCRdb table keeps only in-frame clones and is missing some. This sample yields about 120,000 clones, of which around 80% are seen a single time; 3% to 4.5% belongs to the top ten. This record comes from a study of blood T cell repertoires in COVID-19. Across the whole study: PBMCs, B-cell-depleted T cells, or T cells provided the cDNA or gDNA that made up the material.

The chain links TRBV29-1 to TRBJ2-5; 8 nucleotides match TRBD1. The sample consisted of peripheral blood. This sequence originates from a woman over 75 with acute or convalescent COVID-19. The CDR3 region is CSVPHTGGWKETQYF. In DNA form, the CDR3 reads TGCAGCGTCCCCCACACAGGGGGTTGGAAAGAGACCCAGTACTTC.